One sample yielded the 6 T cell receptor beta chains listed below, sequenced in a study of blood T cell repertoires in COVID-19 (dated by TCRdb to the early 2020s). Libraries were constructed by the immunoSEQ multiplex PCR assay. Here the immuneACCESS table is served through TCRdb, limited to in-frame sequences with V and J called. Missing clones are a known gap in these copies; in checked studies unresolved V genes cover under half, and the rest lacks a known reason. For this sample there are roughly 150,000 clones; about 88% appear just once. 15% to 20% of the sample belongs to the ten largest clones. Sequencing was performed on peripheral blood. These receptors all stem from a man in his 60s with active or convalescent COVID-19.

Here the CDR3 DNA reads TGTGCCAGTAGTTTTCAGGACTACTCTGGAAACACCATATATTTT. Translating it yields CASSFQDYSGNTIYF. V gene TRBV19 combines with J gene TRBJ1-3; D remains ambiguous. The germline V gene has CDR1 LNHDA and CDR2 SQIVND (reference sequence). Trimming took off 5 bases at V and 0 bases at J, with 11 bases between the two ends. The CDR3 loop spans 15 amino acids.

The chain combines TRBV12-5 with TRBJ1-1; D gene uncertain. The CDR3 runs 14 residues. V was cut by 0 bases and J by 5 bases, with 10 bases left in between. Germline assignment: CDR1 LGHNT and CDR2 FRNRAP. CDR3 residues: CASGLVGLRTEAFF. In nucleotides, the CDR3 is TGTGCTAGTGGTTTGGTAGGCTTGAGGACTGAAGCTTTCTTT.

The rearrangement links TRBV7-9 to TRBJ1-2, with D unclear. From germline, CDR1 is SEHNR and CDR2 FQNEAQ (reference sequence). V was cut by 5 bases and J by 2 bases, with 9 bases left in between. The CDR3 loop spans 13 amino acids. The CDR3 DNA sequence: TGTGCCAGCAGCCTTGTCTCCAACTATGGCTACACCTTC. This sequence encodes CASSLVSNYGYTF.

The CDR3 bases are TGTGCCAGCAGTTACTCCACAGGGGCCGCGACCTACGAGCAGTACTTC. Translating it yields CASSYSTGAATYEQYF. The chain uses TRBV6-5 and TRBJ2-7; the match to TRBD1 covers 7 bases. Germline CDR1 and CDR2: MNHEY and SVGAGI. The CDR3 totals 16 residues. After removal of 0 bases from V and 2 bases from J, the junction contained 7 bases not matched to a gene.

The chain employs TRBV5-1 and TRBJ1-1; possibly TRBD1 for D (5 bases). Germline CDR1 SGHRS, CDR2 YFSETQ. V dropped 4 bases and J dropped 1 base, with 11 bases sitting between them. The CDR3 length is 14 residues. CDR3 DNA: TGCGCCAGCAGCGCCGCAGGGTGGAACACTGAAGCTTTCTTT. This encodes CASSAAGWNTEAFF.

V usage is TRBV5-6 and J usage is TRBJ2-4; TRBD1 matches at 8 bases. CDR1 and CDR2 from the germline V gene are SGHDT and YYEEEE. The CDR3 length is 14 residues. Trimming took 4 bases from V and 0 from J; bases not matched to a gene: 0. The CDR3 spells CASSGQGAKNIQYF. The CDR3 DNA reads TGTGCCAGCAGCGGACAGGGAGCCAAAAACATTCAGTACTTC.